Sequencing of this TCR beta chain was carried out in a study of yellow fever vaccine responses in identical twins. Germline lookup yields CDR1 MNHEY and CDR2 SMNVEV (reference sequence). The V end lost 1 base, the J end lost 3 bases, and 1 base lay between the germline ends. This CDR3 has 11 residues. MiXCR, run by TCRdb on the RT-PCR reads, gives a single entry per CDR3 protein. The sample records 2,600 or so distinct CDR3 sequences, 65% to 85% being singletons. The sequence derives from a woman aged 18-35 years who received the yellow fever vaccine. Sequenced material: T cells from blood (PBMCs), unsorted or a sorted subset (not recorded which), taken before or after yellow fever vaccination (not recorded which). The chain couples TRBV27 to TRBJ2-7; D gene uncertain. CDR3 loop: CASSLYYEQYF. CDR3 in DNA: TGTGCCAGCAGTTTATACTACGAGCAGTACTTC.